Below are 27 T cell receptor beta chains sequenced from a single sample in a study of blood T cells in healthy people across ages. Primers used in a second PCR of roughly 7 to 12 cycles were a sample-barcoded 5' primer and a J-beta primer mix. TCRdb used MiXCR to reprocess the 5' RACE reads, holding one entry per CDR3 protein. This sample yields hundreds of thousands of distinct CDR3 sequences, of which around 31% are seen a single time; around a sixth belongs to the top ten. Sequencing was performed on blood. The receptors come from a woman older than 75 in good health.

The table lists this clonotype with many counts. This chain links TRBV12-3 or TRBV12-4 with TRBJ2-3; 11 bases match TRBD1. The length of the CDR3 is 15 residues. V shed 6 bases, J shed 6 bases, and the junction held 8 bases outside the gene matches. The CDR3 region has the DNA TGTGCCAGCAGGAAGGACAGGGGGCGCGTGGATACGCAGTATTTT. This sequence encodes CASRKDRGRVDTQYF.

The chain has TRBV30 and TRBJ1-3; D ambiguous. V was trimmed by 3 bases and J by 4 bases, leaving 10 bases between them. This CDR3 is built from 13 residues. The V gene's germline CDR1 is GTSNPN and CDR2 SVGIG (reference sequence). The DNA of the CDR3 is TGTGCCTGGAGGTCCGCTGGGGGAAACACCATATATTTT. Protein sequence: CAWRSAGGNTIYF.

This clonotype was seen ten or more times. V usage is TRBV7-9 and J usage is TRBJ2-5; TRBD2 is a possible D gene (5 bases). Germline CDR1 SEHNR, CDR2 FQNEAQ (reference sequence). Trimming cost V 3 bases and J 5 bases, with 13 bases left between them. CDR3 length equals 14 residues. The CDR3 DNA reads as TGTGCCAGCAGCTTTGGTTCTAGCAGGGAGACCCAGTACTTC. Protein sequence: CASSFGSSRETQYF.

For this clonotype: A read error is possible here, since a much larger clone lies one base away. This chain links TRBV5-1 with TRBJ1-5; D is undetermined. Per germline, CDR1 SGHRS and CDR2 YFSETQ. This CDR3 is 15 amino acids long. V gave up 6 bases and J gave up 2 bases, with 15 bases separating them. CDR3 region: CASNCPPGGNQPQHF. Written as DNA, the CDR3 is TGCGCCAGCAACTGCCCTCCCGGGGGCAATCAGCCCCAGCATTTT.

This sequence joins TRBV20-1 and TRBJ2-1; possibly TRBD2 for D (5 bases). The J call may be incorrect, as the DNA end agrees better with TRBJ2-7. The germline V gene has CDR1 DFQATT and CDR2 SNEGSKA (reference sequence). This CDR3 spans 13 amino acids. As DNA, the CDR3 is TGCAGTGCTAGAGTGGGCGGGCGGAACGAGCAGTACTTC. Encoded protein: CSARVGGRNEQYF.

This clonotype was observed a few times. V and J are TRBV5-6 and TRBJ1-4; D possibly corresponds to TRBD1 (5 bases). V lost 4 bases to trimming and J lost 8 bases, with 12 bases between them. Germline loops: CDR1 SGHDT, CDR2 YYEEEE. The CDR3 length is 13 residues. CDR3 nucleotides: TGTGCCAGCAGCCCGGGACGGAGGGAAAAACTGTTTTTT. Its protein is CASSPGRREKLFF.

This clonotype was detected ten times or more. V usage is TRBV28 and J usage is TRBJ2-7; TRBD1 agrees at 9 bases. Trimming took 5 bases from V and 6 from J; bases not matched to a gene: 11. The CDR3 loop spans 15 amino acids. Looked up from germline, CDR1 is MDHEN and CDR2 is SYDVKM. The CDR3 DNA reads as TGTGCCAGCAGTCTGGCGGGACAGGGTTTCGGCGAGCAGTACTTC. It specifies CASSLAGQGFGEQYF.

Details on this clonotype: A much larger clone is a single base away; this may be a read error. The chain joins TRBV5-5 to TRBJ2-1; 10 nucleotides line up with TRBD2. Judging by the DNA end, TRBJ2-7 fits better; the J call may be wrong. Germline V CDR1 and CDR2: SGHKS, YYEKEE (reference sequence). The CDR3 totals 18 residues. The CDR3 here is CASSLRTGLASSYNEQYF. CDR3 DNA sequence: TGTGCCAGCAGCCTGAGAACGGGACTAGCGTCCTCCTACAATGAGCAGTACTTC.

A few counts support this clonotype. This may come from a read error, since a much larger clone is one base off. The genes are TRBV7-3 and TRBJ2-1, with D perhaps TRBD1 or TRBD2 (6 bases each). Germline loops: CDR1 SGHTA, CDR2 FQGTGA. Trimming removed 4 bases at V and 13 bases at J, with 23 bases between. CDR3 length: 15 amino acids. This chain's CDR3 is CASSYQGGSRETQFF. CDR3 nucleotide sequence: TGTGCCAGCAGCTACCAAGGGGGGAGTAGGGAGACCCAGTTCTTC.

This clonotype was recorded at least ten times. The chain recombines TRBV7-9 with TRBJ2-7, with 8 bases that match TRBD1. CDR1 is SEHNR, CDR2 FQNEAQ, per germline (reference sequence). Losses at the gene ends were 2 bases for V and 7 bases for J; bases not matched to a gene: 7. The CDR3 extends over 14 amino acids. The CDR3 region is CASSLSRTGQEQYF. As DNA, the CDR3 is TGTGCCAGCAGCTTATCCCGGACAGGGCAGGAGCAGTACTTC.

In its sample, this clonotype was seen a few times. A much more abundant neighbour one base away suggests this may be a read error. This chain uses TRBV4-1 with TRBJ2-5; D is possibly TRBD1 (6 bases). The germline CDR1 and CDR2 sequences are MGHRA and YSYEKL. V was shortened by 1 base and J by 11 bases, with 17 bases between the two germline ends. This CDR3 contains 14 residues. The CDR3 protein is CASSQVQGSNEQYF. In nucleotides, the CDR3 is TGCGCCAGCAGCCAAGTACAGGGTTCAAATGAGCAGTACTTC.

This clonotype was counted between two and nine times. The rearrangement links TRBV30 to TRBJ1-1; unclear D gene. Germline V gene lookup returns CDR1 GTSNPN and CDR2 SVGIG (reference sequence). This CDR3 region has 15 residues. V shed 0 bases and J shed 3 bases, with 14 bases lying between them. The CDR3 reads CAWSVLSGADTEAFF. CDR3 DNA sequence: TGTGCCTGGAGTGTACTCTCAGGCGCCGACACTGAAGCTTTCTTT.

This clonotype was seen many times. An end of the junction differs from the germline gene, which may be a read error. The chain carries TRBV7-8 and TRBJ2-3; 14 nucleotides agree with TRBD2. The germline gives CDR1 SGHVS, CDR2 FQNEAQ. The CDR3 contains 16 residues. The CDR3 DNA is TGTGCCAGCAGCGGGACTAGCGGGGGAAGCAAAGATACGCAGTATTTT. Amino acid sequence: CASSGTSGGSKDTQYF.

This clonotype was seen ten or more times. This chain uses TRBV5-1 with TRBJ2-7; D might be TRBD1 (5 bases). V was clipped by 0 bases and J by 2 bases, with 12 bases between them. The germline CDR1 and CDR2 sequences are SGHRS and YFSETQ. This CDR3 comprises 15 residues. This chain's CDR3 is CASSLGQGSAYEQYF. The CDR3 DNA reads as TGCGCCAGCAGCTTGGGGCAGGGCAGTGCCTACGAGCAGTACTTC.

This clonotype was picked up a small number of times. The chain has TRBV12-3 or TRBV12-4 and TRBJ2-5; 10 bases line up with TRBD2. V lost 3 bases, J lost 2 bases, and 12 bases stayed unmatched. The CDR3 is made up of 18 amino acids. The CDR3 reads CASSFSQVAGGRQETQYF. The CDR3 nucleotides are TGTGCCAGCAGTTTCTCCCAAGTAGCGGGGGGACGGCAAGAGACCCAGTACTTC.

This clonotype was counted once. A much larger clone lies one base from this, so it may be a read error. The chain recombines TRBV6-6 with TRBJ2-7; perhaps TRBD1 as D (6 bases). CDR3 size: 13 residues. The germline V gene encodes CDR1 MNHNY and CDR2 SVGAGI (reference sequence). DNA for the CDR3: TGTGCCAGTGACCCAGGGGCGTTCTACGTGCAGTACTTC. As protein: CASDPGAFYVQYF.

In its sample, this clonotype was seen once. This may arise from a read error, as a much more abundant clone is one base away. This chain joins TRBV6-2 or TRBV6-3 and TRBJ2-7; D may be TRBD2 (6 bases). The CDR3 has 13 residues. The germline V gene has CDR1 MNHEY and CDR2 SVGEGT. V lost 7 bases, J lost 4 bases, and 14 bases lay in between. CDR3 region: CASTGEFRYEQYF. The CDR3 DNA is TGTGCCAGCACGGGGGAGTTCAGGTACGAGCAGTACTTC.

About this clonotype: This may stem from a read error, because a much larger clone lies one nucleotide away. The chain is built from TRBV20-1 and TRBJ1-1, with D maybe TRBD1 (6 bases). Germline V gene sequence: CDR1 DFQATT, CDR2 SNEGSKA (reference sequence). The CDR3 spans 14 residues. Trimming shortened V by 6 bases and J by 4 bases, and 18 bases separated the two germline ends. The CDR3 sequence is CSASCGGWITEAFF. In nucleotides, the CDR3 is TGCAGTGCCAGTTGTGGGGGCTGGATCACTGAAGCTTTCTTT.

The chain has TRBV2 and TRBJ2-1, with 12 bases fitting TRBD1. Trimming at V came to 6 bases and at J to 1 base, leaving 10 bases not matched to a gene. The germline gives CDR1 SNHLY, CDR2 FYNNEI. The CDR3 runs 18 residues. The CDR3 reads CASRGTGGVQYSYNEQFF. The CDR3 region has the DNA TGTGCCAGCAGGGGGACAGGGGGCGTTCAATATTCCTACAATGAGCAGTTCTTC.

This clonotype was seen ten or more times. V and J are TRBV6-2 or TRBV6-3 and TRBJ1-1; possibly TRBD1 for D (5 bases). The V end was cut by 5 bases, the J end by 0 bases, with 13 bases between. Germline loops: CDR1 MNHEY, CDR2 SVGEGT. The CDR3 has 15 amino acids. CDR3 in DNA: TGTGCCAGCAGTCCTCAACGACAGATGAACACTGAAGCTTTCTTT. As protein: CASSPQRQMNTEAFF.

In this sample, this clonotype turned up many times. This chain joins TRBV7-8 and TRBJ1-5; D unresolved. This CDR3 is 13 amino acids long. V dropped 5 bases and J dropped 7 bases, with 12 bases sitting between them. The germline CDR1 and CDR2 sequences are SGHVS and FQNEAQ. The CDR3 loop is CASSINRIQPQHF. As DNA, the CDR3 is TGTGCCAGCAGCATAAACAGAATCCAGCCCCAGCATTTT.

At least ten counts were recorded for this clonotype. This sequence joins TRBV7-9 and TRBJ2-1; 12 bases align to TRBD2. The CDR3 has 17 residues. Per germline, CDR1 SEHNR and CDR2 FQNEAQ (reference sequence). The ends lost 4 bases at V and 3 bases at J; junction bases unmatched: 7. CDR3 coding DNA: TGTGCCAGCAGCTACATGAGACTAGCGGGGGACTACAATGAGCAGTTCTTC. Translated, it gives CASSYMRLAGDYNEQFF.

The CDR3: CASSLLTGGNNEQFF. The CDR3 nucleotides read TGTGCCAGCAGTTTATTGACAGGGGGAAACAATGAGCAGTTCTTC. This chain uses TRBV27 with TRBJ2-1; 9 positions match TRBD1. CDR1 is MNHEY, CDR2 SMNVEV, per germline (reference sequence). The CDR3 has 15 amino acids. V was pared by 1 base and J by 5 bases, with 3 bases of the junction left unmatched.

This clonotype appeared many times. The J gene is TRBJ2-1, the V gene TRBV29-1; D may be TRBD1 or TRBD2 (5 bases each). Germline lookup yields CDR1 SQVTM and CDR2 ANQGSEA. V dropped 2 bases and J dropped 9 bases, with 17 bases sitting between them. There are 14 residues in the CDR3. CDR3 DNA: TGCAGCGTTGAAAGAGGGGCGCGTTATAGTGAGCAGTTCTTC. Translating it yields CSVERGARYSEQFF.

This clonotype was counted ten times or more. The chain joins TRBV2 to TRBJ2-5, with 8 bases aligning to TRBD1. The trim removed 7 bases at V and 1 base at J, leaving 5 bases unmatched. The CDR3 extends over 14 amino acids. Germline assignment: CDR1 SNHLY and CDR2 FYNNEI. CDR3 amino acids: CASTRTGRQETQYF. The CDR3 DNA sequence: TGTGCCAGCACCCGGACAGGGCGCCAAGAGACCCAGTACTTC.

This clonotype occurred a few times. This chain uses TRBV5-4 with TRBJ2-2, with a weak D call TRBD1 (5 bases). V was clipped by 4 bases and J by 5 bases, with 9 bases between them. Looked up from germline, CDR1 is SGHNT and CDR2 is YYREEE (reference sequence). The CDR3 totals 13 residues. The CDR3 sequence: CASSVYRTGELFF. CDR3 in DNA: TGTGCCAGCAGCGTTTACAGGACCGGGGAGCTGTTTTTT.

The chain employs TRBV7-9 and TRBJ2-7; D is unclear. In germline, CDR1 is SEHNR, CDR2 FQNEAQ (reference sequence). V dropped 5 bases and J dropped 2 bases, with 7 bases sitting between them. CDR3 length equals 12 residues. The CDR3 is CASSPAPYEQYF. In DNA form, the CDR3 reads TGTGCCAGCAGCCCCGCCCCCTACGAGCAGTACTTC.